One TCR beta chain is described in this entry. Germline V lookup: CDR1 SNHLY, CDR2 FYNNEI. The ends lost 6 bases at V and 4 bases at J; junction bases unmatched: 18. The CDR3 is made up of 17 amino acids. This entry comes from a study of blood T cells in healthy people across ages. Sample-barcoded 5' priming and a J-beta primer mix drove a second PCR of roughly 6 to 12 cycles. TCRdb ran MiXCR on the 5' RACE reads and lists one entry per CDR3 protein. The data show roughly 550,000 distinct CDR3 sequences, nearly 25% seen once. This same sample was also part of a study on T cells of mothers and their children. As that report states: Nine systemically healthy Caucasian donors: three mothers, six children. Amplification in the second PCR used the M1S primer, which added sample barcodes and 2-4 random nucleotides. A slight, non-significant increase in overlap was found for related mother-child pairs relative to unrelated pairs.

The TCR originated in a boy under 18 in good health. The chain recombines TRBV2 with TRBJ2-7; 7 bases align to TRBD2. Sequences were obtained from blood. The CDR3 protein is CASREIGGTGRDYEQYF. As DNA, the CDR3 is TGTGCCAGCAGGGAAATAGGAGGTACGGGGAGGGATTACGAGCAGTACTTC.